The 25 T cell receptor beta chains given below trace back to one sample, sequenced in a study of T-cell reconstitution after alpha-beta-depleted transplantation in children. A TCRbeta library incorporating unique molecular identifiers was prepared. TCRdb itself ran the PCR reads through MiXCR, one entry per CDR3 protein. Of about 200,000 distinct CDR3 sequences in the sample, roughly 7% were seen once. The specimen was PBMCs, collected before TCRalphabeta/CD19-depleted stem cell transplant. All receptors derive from a boy younger than 10 with acute lymphoblastic leukemia, due to receive a stem cell transplant.

This clonotype was recorded many times. This sequence joins TRBV6-4 and TRBJ2-3; 10 nucleotides match TRBD2. The V segment lost 0 bases and the J segment 0 bases; nucleotides outside the gene matches: 0. The CDR3 sequence is 16 residues long. Looked up from germline, CDR1 is MRHNA and CDR2 is SNTAGT. The CDR3 is CASSDSTSGSTDTQYF. Written as DNA, the CDR3 is TGTGCCAGCAGTGACTCGACTAGCGGGAGCACAGATACGCAGTATTTT.

CDR3 sequence (DNA): TGTGCCACCAGTCCTAGCGGGAGAGACGAGCAGTACTTC. Its protein is CATSPSGRDEQYF. The chain links TRBV24-1 to TRBJ2-7, with TRBD2 matching over 10 bases. CDR3 length: 13 amino acids. V shed 6 bases, J shed 5 bases, and the junction held 3 bases outside the gene matches. In germline, CDR1 is KGHDR, CDR2 SFDVKD.

This clonotype was seen ten or more times. This chain connects TRBV29-1 to TRBJ2-1; D gene ambiguous. The V end was cut by 2 bases, the J end by 4 bases, with 9 bases between. The CDR3 runs to 13 residues. The germline V gene encodes CDR1 SQVTM and CDR2 ANQGSEA. CDR3 nucleotide sequence: TGCAGCGTTGAACTGAGATCTTACAATGAGCAGTTCTTC. Translated, it gives CSVELRSYNEQFF.

The table lists this clonotype with many counts. The chain carries TRBV20-1 and TRBJ2-5; 7 bases align to TRBD2. The germline V gene has CDR1 DFQATT and CDR2 SNEGSKA (reference sequence). Trimming cost V 0 bases and J 4 bases; bases outside gene matches: 11. The CDR3 covers 16 residues. CDR3 bases: TGCAGTGCTAGAGATCTGAGGGCGGGAGTCGGAGAGACCCAGTACTTC. The encoded protein is CSARDLRAGVGETQYF.

This clonotype was picked up a small number of times. The V and J genes are TRBV27 and TRBJ2-7; 9 bases align to TRBD1. CDR3 size: 13 residues. V shed 6 bases and J 4 bases; nucleotides not matched to a gene: 4. The germline V gene encodes CDR1 MNHEY and CDR2 SMNVEV (reference sequence). CDR3 in DNA: TGTGCCAGCAGACGGACAGGGGTTTACGAGCAGTACTTC. The encoded protein is CASRRTGVYEQYF.

There are many counts of this clonotype. The chain is built from TRBV29-1 and TRBJ1-1; a possible D gene is TRBD1 (5 bases). Germline CDR1 is SQVTM and CDR2 is ANQGSEA. Trimming took off 6 bases at V and 2 bases at J, with 10 bases between the two ends. The CDR3 extends over 12 amino acids. The CDR3 region has the DNA TGCAGCGTGTACAGGTATAACACTGAAGCTTTCTTT. Amino acid sequence: CSVYRYNTEAFF. Using reference TRBV29-1 and TRBJ1-1 for the parts outside the CDR3, the full variable domain is SAVISQKPSRDICQRGTSLTIQCQVDSQVTMMFWYRQQPGQSLTLIATANQGSEATYESGFVIDKFPISRPNLTFSTLTVSNMSPEDSSIYLCSVYRYNTEAFFGQGTRLTVV.

This clonotype showed up many times. The rearrangement links TRBV29-1 to TRBJ2-2; D gene ambiguous. Per germline, CDR1 SQVTM and CDR2 ANQGSEA. This CDR3 region has 14 residues. V dropped 1 base and J dropped 0 bases, with 6 bases sitting between them. CDR3 protein: CSVEGRANTGELFF. As DNA, the CDR3 is TGCAGCGTTGAAGGACGGGCGAACACCGGGGAGCTGTTTTTT.

This clonotype was counted at least ten times. The V and J genes are TRBV12-3 or TRBV12-4 and TRBJ2-6, with 8 bases identical to TRBD1. The CDR3 spans 18 residues. V was pared by 4 bases and J by 0 bases, with 8 bases of the junction left unmatched. The CDR3 sequence: CASSSLGQAFSGANVLTF. The CDR3 DNA sequence: TGTGCCAGCAGTTCTTTGGGACAGGCCTTCTCTGGGGCCAACGTCCTGACTTTC.

The chain uses TRBV20-1 and TRBJ1-1; no firm D call. The CDR3 has 12 amino acids. Germline CDR1 and CDR2: DFQATT and SNEGSKA (reference sequence). V lost 2 bases and J lost 7, with 11 bases in between. The CDR3 DNA sequence: TGCAGTGCTAGACTCAGTCGGGATGAAGCTTTCTTT. This translates into CSARLSRDEAFF.

The rearrangement links TRBV28 to TRBJ2-7, with 8 bases identical to TRBD2. The CDR3 is 14 amino acids. Germline V gene sequence: CDR1 MDHEN, CDR2 SYDVKM. Losses at the gene ends were 5 bases for V and 6 bases for J; bases not matched to a gene: 9. In DNA, the CDR3 is TGTGCCAGCAGTAGACTAGCGTTCGGAGGCGAGCAGTACTTC. Amino acids: CASSRLAFGGEQYF.

The chain joins TRBV7-6 to TRBJ2-6; the D call may be TRBD1 or TRBD2 (5 bases each). Germline values: CDR1 SGHVS, CDR2 FNYEAQ. The V end was cut by 7 bases, the J end by 2 bases, with 15 bases between. There are 16 residues in the CDR3. This CDR3 is CASTSRDRPGANVLTF. CDR3 bases: TGTGCCAGCACCTCCCGGGACCGGCCTGGGGCCAACGTCCTGACTTTC. The full variable domain, completed using reference TRBV7-6 and TRBJ2-6, is GAGVSQSPRYKVTKRGQDVALRCDPISGHVSLYWYRQALGQGPEFLTYFNYEAQQDKSGLPNDRFSAERPEGSISTLTIQRTEQRDSAMYRCASTSRDRPGANVLTFGAGSRLTVL.

The V call is TRBV19, the J call TRBJ1-3; 9 nucleotides align to TRBD1. Trimming took 6 bases from V and 4 from J; bases not matched to a gene: 7. This CDR3 is 15 amino acids long. Germline V gene lookup returns CDR1 LNHDA and CDR2 SQIVND (reference sequence). CDR3 region: CASSLGQGSGNTIYF. The CDR3 nucleotides read TGTGCCAGTAGCCTCGGACAGGGGAGCGGAAACACCATATATTTT.

The chain couples TRBV18 to TRBJ2-2; 10 nucleotides agree with TRBD2. The trim removed 1 base at V and 3 bases at J, leaving 8 bases unmatched. Germline V gives CDR1 KGHSH, CDR2 LQKENI. CDR3 length equals 18 residues. CDR3 nucleotide sequence: TGTGCCAGCTCACCACAGGAGCTAGCGGGAGTCGACACCGGGGAGCTGTTTTTT. Its translation is CASSPQELAGVDTGELFF.

The gene calls are TRBV11-2 and TRBJ2-5; 12 nucleotides align to TRBD2. Looked up from germline, CDR1 is SGHAT and CDR2 is FQNNGV. The CDR3 length is 18 residues. The ends lost 6 bases at V and 5 bases at J; junction bases unmatched: 16. The CDR3 protein is CASSNKRASGRAWETQYF. In DNA form, the CDR3 reads TGTGCCAGCAGTAACAAACGGGCTAGCGGGAGGGCCTGGGAGACCCAGTACTTC.

This clonotype was observed at least ten times. The V and J genes are TRBV9 and TRBJ2-3, with no clear D. Germline CDR1 is SGDLS and CDR2 is YYNGEE. The CDR3 has 16 residues. The germline V and J ends were trimmed by 2 bases and 0 bases, with 13 bases remaining between them. The CDR3 nucleotides are TGTGCCAGCAGCGTCGGATCCCGATCTAGCACAGATACGCAGTATTTT. As protein: CASSVGSRSSTDTQYF.

This clonotype was counted between two and nine times. The chain has TRBV7-2 and TRBJ1-4; the D gene is possibly TRBD1 (5 bases). This CDR3 spans 16 amino acids. Germline values: CDR1 SGHTA, CDR2 FQGNSA. V lost 4 bases, J lost 4 bases, and 16 bases lay in between. The CDR3 region is CASSSFGTGNNEKLFF. In DNA, the CDR3 is TGTGCCAGCAGCTCCTTCGGCACAGGAAATAATGAAAAACTGTTTTTT. Filled out from reference TRBV7-2 and TRBJ1-4, the complete variable domain reads GAGVSQSPSNKVTEKGKDVELRCDPISGHTALYWYRQSLGQGLEFLIYFQGNSAPDKSGLPSDRFSAERTGGSVSTLTIQRTQQEDSAVYLCASSSFGTGNNEKLFFGSGTQLSVL.

The sample holds many counts of this clonotype. The chain couples TRBV7-9 to TRBJ2-1; 8 nucleotides align to TRBD1. V dropped 5 bases and J dropped 9; count of bases not matched to a gene: 3. Looked up from germline, CDR1 is SEHNR and CDR2 is FQNEAQ (reference sequence). The CDR3 covers 12 residues. The CDR3, as DNA: TGTGCCAGCAGCAGGACAGGGCCTGAGCAGTTCTTC. It specifies CASSRTGPEQFF.

This clonotype was observed at least ten times. The chain's CDR3 is CASSPRTARYEQYF. For the CDR3, the DNA is TGTGCCAGCAGTCCTCGGACGGCCCGCTACGAGCAGTACTTC. The chain joins TRBV28 to TRBJ2-7, with no clear D. Germline V CDR1 and CDR2: MDHEN, SYDVKM. This CDR3 contains 14 residues. Trimming removed 5 bases from V and 3 bases from J, with 14 bases in between.

This clonotype was counted many times. The chain links TRBV5-1 to TRBJ2-1; D perhaps matches TRBD1 (6 bases). The V end was cut by 6 bases, the J end by 0 bases, with 16 bases between. The germline CDR1 and CDR2 sequences are SGHRS and YFSETQ. CDR3 length: 16 amino acids. The CDR3 nucleotides read TGCGCCAGCACGTACAGACAGGTTAGCTCCTACAATGAGCAGTTCTTC. It yields the protein CASTYRQVSSYNEQFF. Full variable domain (rest looked up from reference TRBV5-1 and TRBJ2-1): KAGVTQTPRYLIKTRGQQVTLSCSPISGHRSVSWYQQTPGQGLQFLFEYFSETQRNKGNFPGRFSGRQFSNSRSEMNVSTLELGDSALYLCASTYRQVSSYNEQFFGPGTRLTVL.

This clonotype was detected many times. This chain uses TRBV20-1 with TRBJ2-5; D call uncertain. With 5 bases removed from V and 5 bases from J, the gap between germline ends came to 12 bases. The V gene's germline CDR1 is DFQATT and CDR2 SNEGSKA (reference sequence). This CDR3 has 12 residues. CDR3 nucleotide sequence: TGCAGTGCTGGGCCAAAGGTGGAGACCCAGTACTTC. It is translated as CSAGPKVETQYF.

This clonotype was picked up many times. The rearrangement joins TRBV6-5 to TRBJ1-2; D is perhaps TRBD1 (6 bases). CDR1 is MNHEY and CDR2 is SVGAGI in the germline V gene. The CDR3 is 14 amino acids. V was shortened by 0 bases and J by 7 bases, with 12 bases between the two germline ends. The chain's CDR3 is CASSYSTGWGGYTF. The CDR3 DNA reads TGTGCCAGCAGTTACTCTACAGGGTGGGGTGGCTACACCTTC.

The CDR3 DNA is TGTGCCACCCCAACCGGACAGAATGAAAAACTGTTTTTT. Translation: CATPTGQNEKLFF. V and J are TRBV6-9 and TRBJ1-4; maybe TRBD1 (6 bases). This CDR3 contains 13 residues. The germline V gene has CDR1 MNHGY and CDR2 SVAAGI. Trimming cost V 10 bases and J 5 bases, with 14 bases left between them.

This clonotype occurred many times. The chain couples TRBV18 to TRBJ2-3; 10 bases map to TRBD2. This CDR3 has 16 residues. CDR1 is KGHSH and CDR2 is LQKENI in the germline V gene. V lost 4 bases and J lost 1; bases outside the gene matches: 5. In DNA, the CDR3 is TGTGCCAGCTCACTCGACCTAGCGGGGGGCACAGATACGCAGTATTTT. Its protein product is CASSLDLAGGTDTQYF.

The table lists this clonotype with many counts. V usage is TRBV10-2 and J usage is TRBJ1-5, with unresolved D. Germline V gives CDR1 WSHSY, CDR2 SAAADI. The CDR3 contains 14 residues. V lost 3 bases and J lost 1, with 7 bases in between. The CDR3 coding sequence is TGCGCCAGCAGTGAACGGGTGAGCAATCAGCCCCAGCATTTT. It specifies CASSERVSNQPQHF.

There are a few counts of this clonotype. The V call is TRBV9, the J call TRBJ1-1; D might be TRBD1 (5 bases). V was clipped by 0 bases and J by 7 bases, with 10 bases between them. The CDR3 has 13 amino acids. The germline V gene has CDR1 SGDLS and CDR2 YYNGEE. For the CDR3, the DNA is TGTGCCAGCAGCGTAGGTCCAGGGAATGAAGCTTTCTTT. As protein: CASSVGPGNEAFF. Looking up the rest from reference TRBV9 and TRBJ1-1 gives the full variable domain: DSGVTQTPKHLITATGQRVTLRCSPRSGDLSVYWYQQSLDQGLQFLIQYYNGEERAKGNILERFSAQQFPDLHSELNLSSLELGDSALYFCASSVGPGNEAFFGQGTRLTVV.